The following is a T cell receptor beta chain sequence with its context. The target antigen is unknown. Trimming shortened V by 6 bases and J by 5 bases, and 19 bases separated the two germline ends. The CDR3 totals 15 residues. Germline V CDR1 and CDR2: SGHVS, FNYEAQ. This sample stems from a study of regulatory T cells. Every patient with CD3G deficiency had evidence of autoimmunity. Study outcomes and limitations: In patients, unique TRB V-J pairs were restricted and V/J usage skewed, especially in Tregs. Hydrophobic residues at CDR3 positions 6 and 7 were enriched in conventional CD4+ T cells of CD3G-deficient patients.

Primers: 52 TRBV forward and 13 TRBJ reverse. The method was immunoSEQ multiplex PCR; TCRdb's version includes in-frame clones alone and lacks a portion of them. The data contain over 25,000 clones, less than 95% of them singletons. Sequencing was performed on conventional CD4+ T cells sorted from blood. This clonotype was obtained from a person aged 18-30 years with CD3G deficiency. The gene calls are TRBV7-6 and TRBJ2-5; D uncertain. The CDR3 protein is CASSKRSGPEETQYF. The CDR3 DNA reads TGTGCCAGCAGTAAAAGGTCTGGCCCCGAGGAGACCCAGTACTTC.